Sequencing of this T cell receptor (beta chain) was carried out in a study of blood T cells in healthy people across ages. A second PCR, run for roughly 7 to 12 cycles, used a sample-barcoded 5' primer plus a J-beta primer mix. With 12 random nucleotides, a template-switch adaptor tagged each individual cDNA molecule. A single record per CDR3 protein comes from TCRdb applying MiXCR to the 5' RACE reads. Found here are hundreds of thousands of distinct CDR3 sequences, approximately 67% of them singletons; the top ten hold about 27%. V gave up 6 bases and J gave up 8 bases; unmatched junction bases: 12. In germline, CDR1 is SGHTA, CDR2 FQGTGA. The length of the CDR3 is 14 residues. The study, taken as a whole, reports: Diversity estimates drawn from one million T cells were deemed underestimates. Strong correlation linked observed beta diversity and percent naive T cells.

About this clonotype: The antigen remains unidentified.

The sequence derives from a man under 40 in good health. The rearrangement uses TRBV7-3 and TRBJ1-2, with 7 nucleotides matching TRBD1. The sequenced sample was blood. In DNA, the CDR3 is TGTGCCAGCAGTTTTACAGGGGAGCGAGGGGGCTACACCTTC. This gives the protein CASSFTGERGGYTF.